Below, 19 T cell receptor beta chains from the same sample are listed, as sequenced in a study of response to subunit inactivated influenza vaccine. A single record per CDR3 protein comes from TCRdb applying MiXCR to the RT-PCR reads. The sample lists about 530,000 distinct CDR3 sequences; 10% to 15% were seen once. Here the sequenced sample was PBMCs from blood, taken more than 35 days after vaccination. These TCRs come from a man aged 45-60 years who received an inactivated influenza vaccine.

V gene TRBV15 combines with J gene TRBJ2-7, with D possibly TRBD1 on 5 matching bases. This CDR3 has 15 amino acids. Trimming removed 3 bases from V and 2 bases from J, with 14 bases in between. Germline assignment: CDR1 LNHNV and CDR2 YYDKDF (reference sequence). CDR3 nucleotides: TGTGCCACCAGCAGTGACCCGACAGCTACCTACGAGCAGTACTTC. Amino acids: CATSSDPTATYEQYF.

The chain links TRBV25-1 to TRBJ2-2, with TRBD2 matching over 8 bases. The J segment lost 1 base and the V segment lost 3 bases, leaving 4 bases of the junction unmatched. This CDR3 contains 16 residues. CDR1 is MGHDK and CDR2 is SYGVNS in the germline V gene. DNA of the CDR3: TGTGCCAGCAGTGATTCGCTAGCGGGGAACACCGGGGAGCTGTTTTTT. Its translation: CASSDSLAGNTGELFF. Complete variable domain (other parts from reference TRBV25-1 and TRBJ2-2): EADIYQTPRYLVIGTGKKITLECSQTMGHDKMYWYQQDPGMELHLIHYSYGVNSTEKGDLSSESTVSRIRTEHFPLTLESARPSHTSQYLCASSDSLAGNTGELFFGEGSRLTVL.

Only a few counts were recorded for this clonotype. The chain employs TRBV7-9 and TRBJ2-1; 10 bases match TRBD2. The germline CDR1 and CDR2 sequences are SEHNR and FQNEAQ (reference sequence). The CDR3 is made up of 15 amino acids. J gave up 3 bases and V 3 bases, and 2 bases lay outside the gene matches. The CDR3 protein is CASSFASGSYNEQFF. The DNA for the CDR3 is TGTGCCAGCAGCTTTGCTAGCGGGAGCTACAATGAGCAGTTCTTC.

This clonotype came up a few times. The J gene is TRBJ2-2, the V gene TRBV6-1; 8 bases fit TRBD1. Germline trimming cut 7 bases from V and 5 bases from J; bases unmatched to any gene: 3. The CDR3 extends over 13 amino acids. Germline CDR1 reads MNHNS; CDR2 reads SASEGT. The CDR3 protein is CASNRQGTGELFF. In DNA, the CDR3 is TGTGCCAGCAACCGACAGGGGACCGGGGAGCTGTTTTTT.

The chain carries TRBV5-5 and TRBJ2-3; 7 bases fit TRBD1. The CDR3 sequence is 15 residues long. With 0 bases clipped from V and 6 bases from J, the junction kept 7 bases outside the gene matches. Germline V gene lookup returns CDR1 SGHKS and CDR2 YYEKEE (reference sequence). The CDR3 reads CASSLDRGGADTQYF. The CDR3 bases are TGTGCCAGCAGCTTGGACAGGGGTGGTGCTGATACGCAGTATTTT.

The V call is TRBV6-2 or TRBV6-3, the J call TRBJ2-1; 9 bases are shared with TRBD2. CDR1 is MNHEY, CDR2 SVGEGT, per germline. V shed 2 bases, J shed 2 bases, and the junction held 1 base outside the gene matches. CDR3 length: 15 amino acids. As DNA, the CDR3 is TGTGCCAGCAGTTACGAGCGGGAGGCCTACAATGAGCAGTTCTTC. Its protein is CASSYEREAYNEQFF.

This clonotype appeared a few times. This chain links TRBV7-9 with TRBJ2-1, with 8 nucleotides matching TRBD2. There are 13 residues in the CDR3. The V gene's germline CDR1 is SEHNR and CDR2 FQNEAQ (reference sequence). V trimming: 3 bases; J trimming: 6 bases; junction bases outside the gene matches: 1. The CDR3 region is CASSLGTSNEQFF. The CDR3 DNA is TGTGCCAGCAGCTTGGGGACTAGCAATGAGCAGTTCTTC.

The chain has TRBV12-3 or TRBV12-4 and TRBJ2-3, with a tentative D call TRBD2 (6 bases). Trimming shortened V by 0 bases and J by 4 bases, and 11 bases separated the two germline ends. CDR3 length equals 15 residues. The CDR3 is CASSLAGDSSDTQYF. The CDR3, as DNA: TGTGCCAGCAGTTTAGCGGGGGACTCCTCAGATACGCAGTATTTT.

The chain couples TRBV5-1 to TRBJ2-2; the D is unclear. CDR1 is SGHRS and CDR2 is YFSETQ in the germline V gene. The CDR3 extends over 17 amino acids. V was cut by 0 bases and J by 2 bases, with 14 bases left in between. The CDR3 DNA is TGCGCCAGCAGCTTGGTTCCGCTGATAGATAACACCGGGGAGCTGTTTTTT. This translates into CASSLVPLIDNTGELFF.

This clonotype was observed a few times. The V call is TRBV12-3 or TRBV12-4, the J call TRBJ2-4; D is unclear. Between the trimmed V and J ends, which lost 6 bases and 5 bases, there was a span of 14 bases. The CDR3 contains 14 residues. CDR3: CASRNLVAQNIQYF. In DNA, the CDR3 is TGTGCCAGCAGGAATCTGGTAGCTCAAAACATTCAGTACTTC.

Many counts were recorded for this clonotype. This sequence joins TRBV5-6 and TRBJ2-7; D possibly matches TRBD1 or TRBD2 (5 bases each). In germline, CDR1 is SGHDT, CDR2 YYEEEE. CDR3 length: 13 residues. Trimming took 1 base from V and 5 from J, leaving 10 bases between them. The CDR3 loop reads CASSLWGIDEQYF. The CDR3 nucleotides read TGTGCCAGCAGCTTGTGGGGGATCGACGAGCAGTACTTC.

This clonotype was recorded many times. The chain uses TRBV3-1 and TRBJ2-2; a weak D match, TRBD2 (6 bases). CDR1 is LGHDT, CDR2 YNNKEL, per germline (reference sequence). The CDR3 is 13 amino acids. Trimming took 1 base from V and 7 from J, leaving 7 bases between them. Here the CDR3 DNA reads TGTGCCAGCAGCCAAGGGGGGGTCGGGGAGCTGTTTTTT. It is translated as CASSQGGVGELFF.

This clonotype came up a few times. This sequence joins TRBV20-1 and TRBJ1-2; 8 bases fit TRBD1. The CDR3 covers 13 residues. Per the germline V gene, CDR1 is DFQATT and CDR2 is SNEGSKA (reference sequence). Trimming cost V 3 bases and J 6 bases; bases outside gene matches: 6. In nucleotides, the CDR3 is TGCAGTGCTAGGGACAGGGTGACGGATGGCTACACCTTC. Encoded protein: CSARDRVTDGYTF.

This clonotype came up many times. The CDR3, as DNA: TGCAGCGTTGTTGGATCTAGGGCTCCAGATACGCAGTATTTT. Protein sequence: CSVVGSRAPDTQYF. The V and J genes are TRBV29-1 and TRBJ2-3; D is uncertain. Germline assignment: CDR1 SQVTM and CDR2 ANQGSEA. Trimming pared 4 bases from V and 4 bases from J, leaving 15 bases between. The CDR3 consists of 14 residues.

This clonotype has a handful of counts. The V and J genes are TRBV6-1 and TRBJ1-2; 9 bases agree with TRBD1. With 5 bases clipped from V and 6 bases from J, the junction kept 16 bases outside the gene matches. The CDR3 spans 17 residues. The germline gives CDR1 MNHNS, CDR2 SASEGT. Written as DNA, the CDR3 is TGTGCCAGCAGTCCTGTCCACCTCGGACAGGGGAACGATGGCTACACCTTC. This sequence encodes CASSPVHLGQGNDGYTF.

The table lists this clonotype with many counts. The J gene is TRBJ1-1, the V gene TRBV4-2; D is unclear. Germline assignment: CDR1 LGHNA and CDR2 YNFKEQ. Trimming took off 1 base at V and 1 base at J, with 7 bases between the two ends. The CDR3 loop spans 14 amino acids. The CDR3 is CASSQGTENTEAFF. As DNA, the CDR3 is TGTGCCAGCAGCCAAGGAACCGAGAACACTGAAGCTTTCTTT.

The chain has TRBV7-6 and TRBJ2-5; the match to TRBD2 covers 8 bases. The V gene's germline CDR1 is SGHVS and CDR2 FNYEAQ. After removal of 4 bases from V and 4 bases from J, the junction contained 5 bases not matched to a gene. CDR3 length equals 14 residues. The CDR3 loop is CASSSWTSRETQYF. The DNA for the CDR3 is TGTGCCAGCAGCTCTTGGACTAGCAGAGAGACCCAGTACTTC. The full variable domain, completed using reference TRBV7-6 and TRBJ2-5, is GAGVSQSPRYKVTKRGQDVALRCDPISGHVSLYWYRQALGQGPEFLTYFNYEAQQDKSGLPNDRFSAERPEGSISTLTIQRTEQRDSAMYRCASSSWTSRETQYFGPGTRLLVL.

This clonotype was observed a handful of times. This chain links TRBV10-1 with TRBJ2-7, with a possible D match to TRBD1 (5 bases). CDR1 WNHNN and CDR2 SYGVQD come from the germline V gene (reference sequence). This CDR3 contains 13 residues. V gave up 4 bases and J gave up 0 bases, with 7 bases separating them. The CDR3 loop reads CASSGQFSYEQYF. The CDR3 coding sequence is TGCGCCAGCAGTGGACAGTTCTCCTACGAGCAGTACTTC.

This clonotype occurred many times. The chain employs TRBV10-3 and TRBJ2-3; D remains ambiguous. This CDR3 comprises 12 residues. Per the germline V gene, CDR1 is ENHRY and CDR2 is SYGVKD. V lost 6 bases to trimming and J lost 0 bases, with 4 bases between them. CDR3 in DNA: TGTGCCATCAGGACTAGCACAGATACGCAGTATTTT. It translates to CAIRTSTDTQYF.